The TCR beta chain described here comes from a study of CD8 T cells in ankylosing spondylitis. In its sample, this clonotype was seen a few times. Its specificity is unknown. TCRdb redid the calling of the 5' RACE reads with MiXCR, one entry per CDR3 protein. The sample has hundreds of thousands of distinct CDR3 sequences; 26% are singletons. Study-level findings and limits: Blood from ankylosing spondylitis patients appeared to carry a characteristic eight-variant TCR beta motif.

The source of this sequence is a male donor with ankylosing spondylitis. Specimen: blood, either unsorted or a sorted T cell fraction (not recorded which).

CDR3 sequence reads: CASSSPDYHYNEQFF. CDR3 coding DNA: TGTGCCAGCAGTTCCCCGGACTATCATTACAATGAGCAGTTCTTC. The rearrangement uses TRBV12-3 or TRBV12-4 and TRBJ2-1; D perhaps matches TRBD2 (6 bases). V lost 4 bases to trimming and J lost 4 bases, with 14 bases between them. The CDR3 runs to 15 residues.